Following are 30 T cell receptor beta chains from one sample sequenced in a study of blood T cell repertoires in COVID-19. The data were produced by immunoSEQ multiplex PCR, yet TCRdb's version contains in-frame clones alone and is incomplete. The sample carries about 140,000 clones, over 80% recorded once. What was sequenced was peripheral blood. The receptors were gathered from a human donor in a cohort sampled during active COVID-19.

The table lists this clone with a few counts. This chain links TRBV9 with TRBJ2-3; 7 positions agree with TRBD2. The germline CDR1 and CDR2 sequences are SGDLS and YYNGEE. The CDR3 contains 14 residues. With V trimmed by 0 bases and J by 14 bases, 12 bases remained unmatched. The CDR3 DNA is TGTGCCAGCAGCGTAGCTACAAGGGGCGGGGGATTGTATTTT. This translates into CASSVATRGGGLYF.

This clone was detected a few times. This chain connects TRBV5-1 to TRBJ2-1; 9 bases line up with TRBD2. Germline-derived CDR1 and CDR2 are SGHRS and YFSETQ. The CDR3 totals 15 residues. Losses at the gene ends were 1 base for V and 8 bases for J; bases not matched to a gene: 7. This CDR3 is CASSLRAGGSDEQFF. The CDR3 nucleotides are TGCGCCAGCAGCTTGAGGGCGGGAGGGTCGGATGAGCAGTTCTTC.

The chain employs TRBV12-5 and TRBJ1-2; TRBD1 agrees at 9 bases. Trimming cost V 0 bases and J 3 bases; bases outside gene matches: 14. Germline CDR1 reads LGHNT; CDR2 reads FRNRAP. The CDR3 has 19 residues. The CDR3 here is CASGLVMGTGPSEHYGYTF. For the CDR3, the DNA is TGTGCTAGTGGTTTGGTAATGGGGACAGGGCCGTCGGAACACTATGGCTACACCTTC.

The CDR3 nucleotides are TGTGCCAGCAGTGAGCTTCTCCGGACTAGCGGGGGTACCGGGGAGCTGTTTTTT. This gives the protein CASSELLRTSGGTGELFF. This chain uses TRBV6-1 with TRBJ2-2; 13 bases line up with TRBD2. Germline V gene sequence: CDR1 MNHNS, CDR2 SASEGT. The trim removed 3 bases at V and 5 bases at J, leaving 9 bases unmatched. CDR3 length equals 18 residues.

The chain couples TRBV27 to TRBJ2-7; D remains unclear. The V end lost 2 bases, the J end lost 9 bases, and 20 bases lay between the germline ends. Germline V gives CDR1 MNHEY, CDR2 SMNVEV (reference sequence). This CDR3 region has 15 residues. The CDR3 is CASSLGSSFSFGQYF. The CDR3 DNA reads TGTGCCAGCAGTTTAGGTTCTTCTTTTTCTTTCGGGCAGTACTTC.

This clone was detected a few times. This sequence joins TRBV27 and TRBJ2-5; 7 bases are shared with TRBD2. The germline CDR1 and CDR2 sequences are MNHEY and SMNVEV (reference sequence). V gave up 6 bases and J gave up 5 bases; unmatched junction bases: 9. CDR3 length equals 14 residues. CDR3 amino acids: CASSPSRGVETQYF. DNA of the CDR3: TGTGCCAGCAGCCCATCCCGGGGGGTGGAGACCCAGTACTTC.

The rearrangement uses TRBV19 and TRBJ2-1; 8 positions agree with TRBD2. The CDR3 is 12 residues long. The V segment lost 5 bases and the J segment 10 bases; nucleotides outside the gene matches: 4. Per germline, CDR1 LNHDA and CDR2 SQIVND (reference sequence). CDR3 nucleotides: TGTGCCAGTAGTTCTGGCGGGAGGGAGCAGTTCTTC. Encoded protein: CASSSGGREQFF.

V and J are TRBV12-3 or TRBV12-4 and TRBJ1-2, with D unresolved. V lost 7 bases, J lost 4 bases, and 10 bases lay in between. This CDR3 is built from 12 residues. For the CDR3, the DNA is TGTGCCAGCACAGTTGGAGGCTATGGCTACACCTTC. Amino acids: CASTVGGYGYTF.

V and J are TRBV28 and TRBJ2-7, with D possibly being TRBD2 (6 bases). CDR3 size: 15 residues. Germline V gene data show CDR1 as MDHEN and CDR2 as SYDVKM. The V end was cut by 9 bases, the J end by 7 bases, with 25 bases between. CDR3 DNA: TGTGCCAGTTCCCAAATGGGGACCGGACTACGGGAGCAGTACTTC. This gives the protein CASSQMGTGLREQYF.

The chain has TRBV14 and TRBJ2-7; 10 bases line up with TRBD1. This CDR3 is built from 14 residues. CDR1 and CDR2 (germline): SGHDN, FVKESK. Unmatched junction bases numbered 3, after V lost 5 bases and J lost 2 bases. The CDR3 DNA is TGTGCCAGCAGCTCCGGGACAGGGGCCTACGAGCAGTACTTC. It translates to CASSSGTGAYEQYF.

This chain connects TRBV28 to TRBJ1-2, with D tentatively TRBD1 (6 bases). V lost 7 bases and J 2 bases, leaving 14 bases between the germline ends. This CDR3 is 14 amino acids long. Germline lookup yields CDR1 MDHEN and CDR2 SYDVKM. In DNA form, the CDR3 reads TGTGCCAGCACCCCGTCGGACAGAAACTATGGCTACACCTTC. Its protein product is CASTPSDRNYGYTF.

This chain joins TRBV27 and TRBJ2-1; 10 bases are a match to TRBD2. The CDR3 is 17 amino acids. V was clipped by 3 bases and J by 0 bases; unmatched bases: 5. CDR1 is MNHEY and CDR2 is SMNVEV in the germline V gene (reference sequence). In nucleotides, the CDR3 is TGTGCCAGCAGTTTTCTCGGGACTAGCGACTCCTACAATGAGCAGTTCTTC. Residues: CASSFLGTSDSYNEQFF.

This sequence joins TRBV4-2 and TRBJ2-1; TRBD2 matches 9 bases. The CDR3 runs to 17 residues. The J segment lost 4 bases and the V segment lost 0 bases, leaving 7 bases of the junction unmatched. Germline CDR1 LGHNA, CDR2 YNFKEQ. CDR3 coding DNA: TGTGCCAGCAGCCAAGACCCGACTAGCGGAGGATACAATGAGCAGTTCTTC. Translated, it gives CASSQDPTSGGYNEQFF.

V gene TRBV11-3 combines with J gene TRBJ2-5, with 11 bases fitting TRBD2. The CDR3 is made up of 15 amino acids. Looked up from germline, CDR1 is SGHNT and CDR2 is YENEEA. V lost 2 bases to trimming and J lost 5 bases; unmatched junction nucleotides: 4. Here the CDR3 DNA reads TGTGCCAGCAGCTTAACTAGCGGGAGTTATGAGACCCAGTACTTC. Translating gives CASSLTSGSYETQYF. The complete variable domain, with remaining parts taken from reference TRBV11-3 and TRBJ2-5, reads EAGVVQSPRYKIIEKKQPVAFWCNPISGHNTLYWYLQNLGQGPELLIRYENEEAVDDSQLPKDRFSAERLKGVDSTLKIQPAELGDSAVYLCASSLTSGSYETQYFGPGTRLLVL.

This sequence joins TRBV28 and TRBJ2-7, with 11 bases that match TRBD1. With V trimmed by 5 bases and J by 2 bases, 5 bases remained unmatched. The CDR3 is 15 amino acids. Germline-derived CDR1 and CDR2 are MDHEN and SYDVKM. CDR3 nucleotides: TGTGCCAGCAGTCCACCGGGACAGGGGGCCTACGAGCAGTACTTC. Translated, it gives CASSPPGQGAYEQYF.

This chain joins TRBV30 and TRBJ1-1; 7 nucleotides match TRBD1. Germline V gene sequence: CDR1 GTSNPN, CDR2 SVGIG (reference sequence). The J segment lost 3 bases and the V segment lost 3 bases, leaving 4 bases of the junction unmatched. CDR3 length: 13 amino acids. DNA of the CDR3: TGTGCCTGGAGCAAACAGGGGTACACTGAAGCTTTCTTT. Residues: CAWSKQGYTEAFF.

The chain joins TRBV6-5 to TRBJ1-1, with D unclear. The CDR3 is 14 residues long. V was cut by 4 bases and J by 6 bases, with 15 bases left in between. Germline-derived CDR1 and CDR2 are MNHEY and SVGAGI. CDR3 in amino acids: CASSLQNGISEAFF. CDR3 nucleotides: TGTGCCAGCAGTTTACAGAACGGTATCTCTGAAGCTTTCTTT.

The rearrangement uses TRBV5-1 and TRBJ1-3; D remains unclear. CDR1 and CDR2 from the germline V gene are SGHRS and YFSETQ. Trimming removed 0 bases from V and 0 bases from J, with 10 bases in between. This CDR3 has 16 amino acids. DNA of the CDR3: TGCGCCAGCAGCTTGGGCGCGGGATCCTCTGGAAACACCATATATTTT. This codes for CASSLGAGSSGNTIYF.

The V and J genes are TRBV5-1 and TRBJ2-2; 7 bases are a match to TRBD1. V shed 4 bases and J 1 base; nucleotides not matched to a gene: 1. The germline V gene has CDR1 SGHRS and CDR2 YFSETQ. This CDR3 has 14 amino acids. The CDR3 sequence: CASSRDRNTGELFF. DNA for the CDR3: TGCGCCAGCAGCCGGGACAGGAACACCGGGGAGCTGTTTTTT. Based on the CDR3 plus reference TRBV5-1 and TRBJ2-2, the full variable domain is KAGVTQTPRYLIKTRGQQVTLSCSPISGHRSVSWYQQTPGQGLQFLFEYFSETQRNKGNFPGRFSGRQFSNSRSEMNVSTLELGDSALYLCASSRDRNTGELFFGEGSRLTVL.

The V gene is TRBV11-2, the J gene TRBJ1-2; 9 bases map to TRBD1. J lost 7 bases, V lost 5 bases, and 8 bases had no gene match. CDR3 length: 14 amino acids. Germline V lookup: CDR1 SGHAT, CDR2 FQNNGV. CDR3 sequence: CASSPTGTGSGYTF. CDR3 DNA sequence: TGTGCCAGCAGCCCGACCGGGACAGGGAGTGGCTACACCTTC.

V is TRBV3-1 (or the pseudogene TRBV3-2) and J is TRBJ2-1; the D gene is possibly TRBD2 (5 bases). Germline V gene data show CDR1 as LGHDT and CDR2 as YNNKEL (reference sequence). The V end was cut by 4 bases, the J end by 0 bases, with 13 bases between. This CDR3 region has 16 residues. CDR3 sequence reads: CASSPRGRSSYNEQFF. Here the CDR3 DNA reads TGTGCCAGCAGCCCACGCGGGCGGAGCTCCTACAATGAGCAGTTCTTC.

J is TRBJ1-6 and V is TRBV6-5; the match to TRBD1 covers 10 bases. CDR1 is MNHEY, CDR2 SVGAGI, per germline. This CDR3 has 15 amino acids. V was clipped by 6 bases and J by 8 bases; unmatched bases: 7. In DNA, the CDR3 is TGTGCCAGCAGCTCCCCGGGACAGGGGCATTCACCCCTCCACTTT. This gives the protein CASSSPGQGHSPLHF.

The V and J genes are TRBV5-4 and TRBJ2-1; D uncertain. The CDR3 runs to 15 residues. V gave up 0 bases and J gave up 10 bases, with 17 bases separating them. Germline V CDR1 and CDR2: SGHNT, YYREEE (reference sequence). This CDR3 reads CASSLVVPPRREQFF. The DNA of the CDR3 is TGTGCCAGCAGCTTGGTTGTCCCCCCTCGCAGGGAGCAGTTCTTC.

The chain recombines TRBV18 with TRBJ2-7; 7 bases fit TRBD2. Unmatched junction bases numbered 12, after V lost 1 base and J lost 9 bases. Germline V gene data show CDR1 as KGHSH and CDR2 as LQKENI. The CDR3 loop spans 15 amino acids. CDR3 sequence reads: CASSPQEGGPFGQYF. CDR3 sequence (DNA): TGTGCCAGCTCACCACAGGAGGGAGGGCCCTTTGGGCAGTACTTC.

The chain has TRBV2 and TRBJ1-6; weak D call: TRBD1 (5 bases). V shed 3 bases and J shed 5 bases, with 23 bases lying between them. Germline V gene sequence: CDR1 SNHLY, CDR2 FYNNEI. The CDR3 loop spans 19 amino acids. This CDR3 is CASSDVRVRGPTNNSPLHF. For the CDR3, the DNA is TGTGCCAGCAGTGACGTGAGAGTGCGGGGCCCCACTAATAATTCACCCCTCCACTTT.

This chain joins TRBV28 and TRBJ2-1; 7 bases agree with TRBD2. V dropped 3 bases and J dropped 7; count of bases not matched to a gene: 9. The CDR3 consists of 15 residues. Germline values: CDR1 MDHEN, CDR2 SYDVKM. The CDR3 DNA follows: TGTGCCAGCAGTTTGTTGGGAGGGCCGAAGAATGAGCAGTTCTTC. This codes for CASSLLGGPKNEQFF.

The chain employs TRBV20-1 and TRBJ2-7; D is uncertain. CDR3 length equals 11 residues. V was pared by 2 bases and J by 6 bases, with 8 bases between. CDR1 is DFQATT and CDR2 is SNEGSKA in the germline V gene (reference sequence). This CDR3 is CSARLGIEQYF. CDR3 DNA: TGCAGTGCTAGACTAGGCATCGAGCAGTACTTC.

The chain recombines TRBV7-9 with TRBJ2-3; unclear D gene. Germline loops: CDR1 SEHNR, CDR2 FQNEAQ (reference sequence). The CDR3 extends over 12 amino acids. Trimming removed 2 bases at V and 6 bases at J, with 6 bases between. CDR3 in amino acids: CASSLTWDTQYF. Here the CDR3 DNA reads TGTGCCAGCAGCTTAACATGGGATACGCAGTATTTT.

V usage is TRBV6-2 or TRBV6-3 and J usage is TRBJ2-7; D may be TRBD2 (5 bases). The CDR3 covers 14 residues. Germline loops: CDR1 MNHEY, CDR2 SVGEGT. V lost 6 bases, J lost 4 bases, and 16 bases lay in between. In nucleotides, the CDR3 is TGTGCCAGCAGCCCCGGGAATGGGCCGTACGAGCAGTACTTC. Its protein product is CASSPGNGPYEQYF.

The J gene is TRBJ1-1, the V gene TRBV28; maybe TRBD1 (6 bases). This CDR3 contains 12 residues. Germline CDR1 MDHEN, CDR2 SYDVKM. Trimming removed 6 bases at V and 6 bases at J, with 11 bases between. CDR3 bases: TGTGCCAGCAGACAGGGTGGGTCTGAAGCTTTCTTT. It translates to CASRQGGSEAFF.